A selection of T cell receptor beta chains follows, all from one sample in a study of blood T cells in healthy people across ages. TCRdb reprocessed the 5' RACE reads with MiXCR, giving one entry per CDR3 protein. There are hundreds of thousands of distinct CDR3 sequences in the sample; roughly 21% occur only once, and roughly 3.6% lies in the top ten. The sample taken for sequencing was blood. The receptors come from a man in his 70s in good health. The CDR3 runs from the conserved cysteine through the conserved F or W. A D gene is named only where the DNA matches it firmly. A row's size may be missing; if present it is once, few, many or a size class.

j_call	clone_size	v_call	d_call	cdr3_nt	cdr3_aa
TRBJ2-3	NA	TRBV9	NA	TGTGCCAGCAGCGTAGGGATGAGCACAGATACGCAGTATTTT	CASSVGMSTDTQYF
TRBJ2-1	NA	TRBV7-2	NA	TGTGCCAGCAGCTTAGACGGACGAGGCTCCTACAATGAGCAGTTCTTC	CASSLDGRGSYNEQFF
TRBJ2-1	NA	TRBV7-9	TRBD1	TGTGCCAGCTTGGGACAGGGACACAATGAGCAGTTCTTC	CASLGQGHNEQFF
TRBJ2-7	few	TRBV10-3	NA	TGTGCCATCAGTCAGGACTACGAGCAGTACTTC	CAISQDYEQYF
TRBJ1-1	NA	TRBV7-9	TRBD1	TGTGCCAGCAGCCCCTCGGGACAGGGTCGGTTCGCTTTCTTT	CASSPSGQGRFAFF
TRBJ2-6	few	TRBV5-6	NA	TGTGCCAGCAGCTTTATTTTTCCAGGGAAACGCTCTGGGGCCAACGTCCTGACTTTC	CASSFIFPGKRSGANVLTF
TRBJ2-5	NA	TRBV7-6	NA	TGTGCCAGCAGCTTCGACCAAACCGGGACCCAGTACTTC	CASSFDQTGTQYF
TRBJ2-7	few	TRBV10-3	NA	TGTGCCATCAGTGATTTCGCGGGAACGGGGTCCTGCGAGCAGTACTTC	CAISDFAGTGSCEQYF
TRBJ2-5	few	TRBV9	NA	TGTGCCAGCAGCGTAGGACCCCTAGAAGGGGTCCAAGAGACCCAGTACTTC	CASSVGPLEGVQETQYF
TRBJ2-7	NA	TRBV5-1	TRBD2	TGCGCCAGCAGGGCTAGCGGCTACGAGCAGTACTTC	CASRASGYEQYF
TRBJ1-3	few	TRBV21-1	NA	TGTGCCAGCAGCAAGTGGGAGGGAAACACCATATATTTT	CASSKWEGNTIYF
TRBJ2-7	NA	TRBV6-5	NA	TGTACCAGCAGTTACTATAGGGGGGGAATCTACGAGCAGTACTTC	CTSSYYRGGIYEQYF
TRBJ2-7	few	TRBV6-5	NA	TGTGCCAGCAGTTACCCTTATCTTGCTTACGAGCAGTACTTC	CASSYPYLAYEQYF
TRBJ2-7	few	TRBV5-1	NA	TGCGCCAGCAGCTTACTAGGGGAATCCTACGAGCAGTACTTC	CASSLLGESYEQYF
TRBJ1-2	few	TRBV9	NA	TGTGCCAGCAGCGCAGCAAGCTATGGCTACACCTTC	CASSAASYGYTF
TRBJ2-7	few	TRBV2	NA	TGTGCCAGCAGTGAAAGTCAGGGGACGGGGTCCTACGAGCAGTACTTC	CASSESQGTGSYEQYF
TRBJ2-3	NA	TRBV6-5	NA	TGTGCCAGCAATAGGGGTTCAGATACGCAGTATTTT	CASNRGSDTQYF
TRBJ1-1	NA	TRBV12-3/TRBV12-4	NA	TGTGCCAGCAGCCCCGGAGGACCCAGGGAATTCTTT	CASSPGGPREFF
TRBJ2-7	NA	TRBV24-1	NA	TGTGCCACCAGTGATTCCGACAGTGGCGACGAGCAGTACTTC	CATSDSDSGDEQYF
TRBJ2-5	many	TRBV5-1	NA	TGCGCCAGCAGCTTATGGGGGGACGAGACCCAGTACTTC	CASSLWGDETQYF
TRBJ2-7	NA	TRBV9	TRBD1	TGTGCCAGCAGCCCCCGACAGGGGGGGGGATACGAGCAGTACTTC	CASSPRQGGGYEQYF
TRBJ1-2	NA	TRBV20-1	TRBD1	TGCAGTGCCAGACAGGGCTATGGCTACACCTTC	CSARQGYGYTF
TRBJ2-1	many	TRBV6-6	NA	TGTGCCAGCACCTTCACAACAGGGAGGCTAAATGAGCAGTTCTTC	CASTFTTGRLNEQFF
TRBJ2-4	NA	TRBV27	NA	TGTGCCAGCAGTGCCGACGGAAACATTCAGTACTTC	CASSADGNIQYF
TRBJ2-5	NA	TRBV10-3	NA	TGTGCCATCAGAGACTTAGGCCAAGAGACCCAGTACTTC	CAIRDLGQETQYF
TRBJ2-7	NA	TRBV4-1	NA	TGCGCCAGCAGCCAAACGACTAGTGGAGGCTACGAGCAGTACTTC	CASSQTTSGGYEQYF
TRBJ2-6	NA	TRBV3-1	TRBD1	TGTGCCAGCACCCAGGGGGCAGTTGGGGCCAACGTCCTGACTTTC	CASTQGAVGANVLTF
TRBJ1-2	few	TRBV27	TRBD1	TGTGCCAGCAGTCCGGACACAGGGGACTATGGCTACACCTTC	CASSPDTGDYGYTF
TRBJ2-3	NA	TRBV27	NA	TGTGCCAGCAGTTTTGCACTAAGCACAGATACGCAGTATTTT	CASSFALSTDTQYF
TRBJ2-4	NA	TRBV5-6	TRBD2	TGTGCCAGCAGCTTGGGACTAGCGGGAGGAATGGGAAGCATTCAGTACTTC	CASSLGLAGGMGSIQYF
TRBJ2-1	few	TRBV5-1	NA	TGCGCCAGCAGCTTGGCCGCCCACAATGAGCAGTTCTTC	CASSLAAHNEQFF
TRBJ2-7	NA	TRBV2	NA	TGTGCCAGCTTACAAGCCGTGGGACGCGGGCAGTACTTC	CASLQAVGRGQYF
TRBJ2-1	few	TRBV15	NA	TGTGCCACCAGCAGAGATTCACTCCGCTCCTACAATGAGCAGTTCTTC	CATSRDSLRSYNEQFF
TRBJ2-3	NA	TRBV7-9	TRBD1	TGTGCCAGCCTCTGGGCGGGACAGGGACTCACAGATACGCAGTATTTT	CASLWAGQGLTDTQYF
TRBJ2-3	NA	TRBV29-1	NA	TGCAGCGTTTCAGCCCTAAGCACAGATACGCAGTATTTT	CSVSALSTDTQYF
TRBJ1-4	few	TRBV7-9	NA	TGTGCCAGTATCACCGGTGGGGCAACTAATGAAAAACTGTTTTTT	CASITGGATNEKLFF
TRBJ2-3	few	TRBV2	TRBD2	TGTGCCAGCAGTATGGGACTAAAGACCACAGATACGCAGTATTTT	CASSMGLKTTDTQYF
TRBJ1-6	NA	TRBV4-2	TRBD1	TGTGCCAGCAGCCCCGAGGGGGCTTCACCCCTCCACTTT	CASSPEGASPLHF
TRBJ1-1	few	TRBV28	NA	TGTGCCAGCAGTTTCCCGCCAGGAAACACTGAAGCTTTCTTT	CASSFPPGNTEAFF
TRBJ1-2	NA	TRBV7-2	TRBD1	TGTGCCAGCAGCTTAGGAGGGGGCGTTGGCTACACCTTC	CASSLGGGVGYTF
TRBJ1-4	few	TRBV6-5	NA	TGTGCCAGCAGTTATCTACAGGGTGGGGAGGAAAAACTGTTTTTT	CASSYLQGGEEKLFF
TRBJ2-2	few	TRBV4-1	NA	TGCGCCAGCAGCCAAGACGGCAGGGAGACCGGGGAGCTGTTTTTT	CASSQDGRETGELFF
TRBJ2-7	many	TRBV20-1	NA	TGCAGCGCTTCTAGCTCCTCCTACGAGCAGTACTTC	CSASSSSYEQYF
TRBJ2-2	NA	TRBV14	NA	TGTGCCAGCAGCAGAAGCTCCCGGGCCCTCACCGGGGAGCTGTTTTTT	CASSRSSRALTGELFF
TRBJ1-3	NA	TRBV29-1	NA	TGCAGCGGCCAAGACGCGGGGACCTCTGGAAACACCATATATTTT	CSGQDAGTSGNTIYF
TRBJ1-2	many	TRBV5-1	NA	TGCGCCAGCAGCCCGGAGGCCCCCAATGGCTACACCTTC	CASSPEAPNGYTF
TRBJ2-3	few	TRBV7-3	NA	TGTGCCAGCAGCTTATCTATGGTAGAGGGAGATACGCAGTATTTT	CASSLSMVEGDTQYF
TRBJ2-5	NA	TRBV9	TRBD2	TGTGCCAGCAGCCCCCCCTCGGGGGGGACCCAGTACTTC	CASSPPSGGTQYF
TRBJ2-7	few	TRBV6-5	TRBD2	TGTGCCAGCAGTTACCCAATAGGACTAGCGGGAGTTTACTACGAGCAGTACTTC	CASSYPIGLAGVYYEQYF
TRBJ1-4	few	TRBV28	NA	TGTGCCAGCAGTTCAGCCAGCAGGGACCTGGATTTGTTTTTT	CASSSASRDLDLFF
TRBJ2-2	NA	TRBV5-1	NA	TGCGCCAGCAGCTTGGTCGGAGAACAGAACACCGGGGAGCTGTTTTTT	CASSLVGEQNTGELFF
TRBJ2-1	NA	TRBV9	TRBD1	TGTGCCAGCAGCAAAACAGGGGTCGATTCCTACAATGAGCAGTTCTTC	CASSKTGVDSYNEQFF
TRBJ2-1	NA	TRBV5-1	TRBD2	TGCGCCAGCAAGTCCCAGGGGACTAGCGGGAGGAATGAGCAGTTCTTC	CASKSQGTSGRNEQFF
TRBJ2-3	NA	TRBV5-1	NA	TGCGCCAGCAGCTTGTCGGGACAACCTTCGGATACGCAGTATTTT	CASSLSGQPSDTQYF
TRBJ1-2	NA	TRBV28	NA	TGTGCCAGAGAATGGGACATCTATGGCTACACCTTC	CAREWDIYGYTF
TRBJ2-7	NA	TRBV28	NA	TGTGCCAGCGACAGCGCTACGACACCATCCTACGAGCAGTACTTC	CASDSATTPSYEQYF
TRBJ2-5	many	TRBV11-2	NA	TGTGCCAGCAGCTTAAACCGTGAGGAGACCCAGTACTTC	CASSLNREETQYF
TRBJ2-1	NA	TRBV10-3	TRBD2	TGTGCCATCAGTGTTAGGGGAGGGGACAATGAGCAGTTCTTC	CAISVRGGDNEQFF
TRBJ2-3	few	TRBV5-5	NA	TGTGCCAGCAGCTTTGCTCTACCCGGGACACACAGAGATACGCAGTATTTT	CASSFALPGTHRDTQYF